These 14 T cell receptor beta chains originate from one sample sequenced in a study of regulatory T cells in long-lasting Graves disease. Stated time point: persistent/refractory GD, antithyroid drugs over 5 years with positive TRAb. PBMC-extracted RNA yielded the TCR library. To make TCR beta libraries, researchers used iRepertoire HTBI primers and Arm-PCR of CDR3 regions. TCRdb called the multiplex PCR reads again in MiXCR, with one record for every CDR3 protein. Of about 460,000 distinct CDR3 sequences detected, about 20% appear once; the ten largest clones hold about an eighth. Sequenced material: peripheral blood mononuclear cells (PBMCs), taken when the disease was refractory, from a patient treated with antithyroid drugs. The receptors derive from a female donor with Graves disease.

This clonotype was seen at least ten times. CDR3 sequence reads: CSAKDRIGQPQHF. The CDR3 DNA reads as TGCAGTGCTAAGGACAGGATCGGTCAGCCCCAGCATTTT. The chain employs TRBV20-1 and TRBJ1-5, with TRBD1 matching 7 bases. Germline trimming cut 4 bases from V and 6 bases from J; bases unmatched to any gene: 6. The length of the CDR3 is 13 residues. CDR1 and CDR2 (germline): DFQATT, SNEGSKA (reference sequence).

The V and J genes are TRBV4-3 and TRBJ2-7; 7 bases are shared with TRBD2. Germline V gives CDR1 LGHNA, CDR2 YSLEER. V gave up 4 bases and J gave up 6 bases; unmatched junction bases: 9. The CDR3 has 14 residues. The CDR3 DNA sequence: TGCGCCAGCAGCCCCGGGGGAGGGGACCGCGAGCAGTACTTC. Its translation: CASSPGGGDREQYF.

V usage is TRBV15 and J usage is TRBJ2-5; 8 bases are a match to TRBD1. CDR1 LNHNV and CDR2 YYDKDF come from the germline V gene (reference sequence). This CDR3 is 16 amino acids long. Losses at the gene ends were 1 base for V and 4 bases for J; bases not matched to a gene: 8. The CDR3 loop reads CATSRAKTTGVETQYF. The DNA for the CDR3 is TGTGCCACCAGCAGAGCCAAAACGACAGGGGTAGAGACCCAGTACTTC.

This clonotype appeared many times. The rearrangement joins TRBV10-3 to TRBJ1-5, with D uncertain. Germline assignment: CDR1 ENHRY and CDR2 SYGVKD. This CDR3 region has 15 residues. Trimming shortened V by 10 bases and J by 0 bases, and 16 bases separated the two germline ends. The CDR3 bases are TGTGCCACCCGGGGAGGGTGGAGTAGCAATCAGCCCCAGCATTTT. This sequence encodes CATRGGWSSNQPQHF.

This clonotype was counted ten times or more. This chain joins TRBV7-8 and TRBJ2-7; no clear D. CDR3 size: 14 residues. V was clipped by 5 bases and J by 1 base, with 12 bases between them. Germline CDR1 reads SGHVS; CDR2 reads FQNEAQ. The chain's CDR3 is CASSAQLASYEQYF. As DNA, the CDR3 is TGTGCCAGCAGCGCCCAGTTGGCTTCCTACGAGCAGTACTTC. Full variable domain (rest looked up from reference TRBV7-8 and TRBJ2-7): GAGVSQSPRYKVAKRGQDVALRCDPISGHVSLFWYQQALGQGPEFLTYFQNEAQLDKSGLPSDRFFAERPEGSVSTLKIQRTQQEDSAVYLCASSAQLASYEQYFGPGTRLTVT.

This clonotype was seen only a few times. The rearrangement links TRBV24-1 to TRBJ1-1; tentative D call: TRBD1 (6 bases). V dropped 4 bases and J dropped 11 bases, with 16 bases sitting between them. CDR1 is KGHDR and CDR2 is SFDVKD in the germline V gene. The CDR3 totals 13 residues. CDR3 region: CATSDSRSGVAFF. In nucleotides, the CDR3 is TGTGCCACCAGTGACTCGAGATCAGGGGTGGCTTTCTTT.

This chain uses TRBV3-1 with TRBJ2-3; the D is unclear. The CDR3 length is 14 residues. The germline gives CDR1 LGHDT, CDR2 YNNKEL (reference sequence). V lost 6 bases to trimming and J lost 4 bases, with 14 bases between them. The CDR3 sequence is CASRRGSGADTQYF. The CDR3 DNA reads TGTGCCAGCAGACGAGGATCCGGAGCAGATACGCAGTATTTT.

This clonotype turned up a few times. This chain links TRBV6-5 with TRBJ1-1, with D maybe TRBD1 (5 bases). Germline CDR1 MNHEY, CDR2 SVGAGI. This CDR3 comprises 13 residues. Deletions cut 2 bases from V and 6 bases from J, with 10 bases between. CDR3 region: CASSYNVGPEAFF. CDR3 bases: TGTGCCAGCAGTTACAATGTGGGGCCTGAAGCTTTCTTT.

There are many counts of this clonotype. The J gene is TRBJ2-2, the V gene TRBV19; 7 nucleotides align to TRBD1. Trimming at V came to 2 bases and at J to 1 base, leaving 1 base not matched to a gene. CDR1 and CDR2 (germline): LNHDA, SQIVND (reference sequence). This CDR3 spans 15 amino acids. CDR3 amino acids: CASSIRTGNTGELFF. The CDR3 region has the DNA TGTGCCAGTAGTATAAGGACAGGGAACACCGGGGAGCTGTTTTTT. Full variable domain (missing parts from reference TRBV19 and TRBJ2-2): DGGITQSPKYLFRKEGQNVTLSCEQNLNHDAMYWYRQDPGQGLRLIYYSQIVNDFQKGDIAEGYSVSREKKESFPLTVTSAQKNPTAFYLCASSIRTGNTGELFFGEGSRLTVL.

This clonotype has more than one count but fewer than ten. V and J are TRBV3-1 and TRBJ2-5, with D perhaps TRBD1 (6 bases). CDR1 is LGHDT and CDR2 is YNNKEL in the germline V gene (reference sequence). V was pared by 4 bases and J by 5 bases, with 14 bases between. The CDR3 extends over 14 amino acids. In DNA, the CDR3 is TGTGCCAGCAGCCTACCTCAGGGGTTTGAGACCCAGTACTTC. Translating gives CASSLPQGFETQYF.

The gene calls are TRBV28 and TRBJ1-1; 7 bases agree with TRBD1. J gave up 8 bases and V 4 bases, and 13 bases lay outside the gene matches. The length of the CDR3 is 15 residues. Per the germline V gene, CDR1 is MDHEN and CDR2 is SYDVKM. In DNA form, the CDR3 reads TGTGCCAGCAGTTCCGGGACAGACGACCCTCGGGAAGCTTTCTTT. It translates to CASSSGTDDPREAFF.

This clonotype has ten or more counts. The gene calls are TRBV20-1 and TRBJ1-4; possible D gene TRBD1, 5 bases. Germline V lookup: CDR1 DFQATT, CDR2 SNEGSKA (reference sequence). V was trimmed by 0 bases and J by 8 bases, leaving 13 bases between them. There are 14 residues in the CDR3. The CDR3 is CSARDTGGEEKLFF. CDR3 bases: TGCAGTGCTAGAGATACGGGGGGAGAAGAAAAACTGTTTTTT.

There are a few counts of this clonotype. Here the CDR3 DNA reads TGCAGTGCCAAAGGTCCCTCCGGGGAGCTGTTTTTT. Encoded protein: CSAKGPSGELFF. The chain joins TRBV20-1 to TRBJ2-2; D is unclear. Trimming left V 6 bases short and J 6 bases short, with 11 bases between. CDR3 length: 12 residues. Germline V CDR1 and CDR2: DFQATT, SNEGSKA (reference sequence).

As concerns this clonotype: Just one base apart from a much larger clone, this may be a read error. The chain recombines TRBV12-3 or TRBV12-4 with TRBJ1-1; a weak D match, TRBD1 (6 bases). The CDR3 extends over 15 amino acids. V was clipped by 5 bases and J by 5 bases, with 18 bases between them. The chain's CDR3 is CASSIRTEVGTEAFF. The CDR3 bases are TGTGCCAGCAGTATTCGGACAGAAGTGGGGACTGAAGCTTTCTTT.